This T cell receptor beta chain was retrieved from a study of memory CD4+ T cells and cytomegalovirus serostatus. Across the study: Donors were healthy Belgian adults, 10 or so CMV seropositive and 20 to 25 seronegative.

In germline, CDR1 is SGHRS, CDR2 YFSETQ. This CDR3 comprises 15 residues. The V end was cut by 0 bases, the J end by 3 bases, with 12 bases between. Single viable CD3+CD4+CD8-CD45RO+ cells were sorted as the memory CD4+ T cells. Clones were sequenced by immunoSEQ multiplex PCR, and TCRdb holds only the in-frame ones, with some missing. Altogether some 26,000 clones are present, approximately 72% being singletons, with the ten largest covering approximately 0.7%. This receptor was identified in an adult in good health and CMV-seronegative. The rearrangement uses TRBV5-1 and TRBJ1-1; no definite D call. The sample taken for sequencing was memory CD4+ T cells from blood. The CDR3 DNA follows: TGCGCCAGCAGCTTGGGGGTCCCCCCTTACACTGAAGCTTTCTTT. As protein: CASSLGVPPYTEAFF.